Shown below are 16 T cell receptor beta chains from a single sample sequenced in a study of OX40 agonist ivuxolimab in advanced cancers. Libraries were prepared by immunoSEQ multiplex PCR; TCRdb keeps only in-frame clonotypes and omits some of them. Among some 98,000 clones listed, around 92% were seen once. The sequenced sample was CD4+ or CD8+ T cells sorted from blood, obtained in a trial of the OX40 agonist ivuxolimab. These receptors all stem from an adult with an advanced solid tumor such as melanoma, head and neck, liver or kidney cancer.

The rearrangement uses TRBV6-5 and TRBJ1-3; 8 positions agree with TRBD1. The CDR3 totals 15 residues. The germline V gene encodes CDR1 MNHEY and CDR2 SVGAGI. With 6 bases clipped from V and 4 bases from J, the junction kept 8 bases outside the gene matches. CDR3 bases: TGTGCCAGCAGGACTGGACAGGGAGGGGGAAACACCATATATTTT. Translation gives CASRTGQGGGNTIYF.

CDR3 coding DNA: TGCGCCAGCAGCCAATCCCCCCCGCCCCCAGATACGCAGTATTTT. Encoded protein: CASSQSPPPPDTQYF. J is TRBJ2-3 and V is TRBV4-3; D ambiguous. The CDR3 is 15 amino acids. V shed 2 bases and J shed 4 bases, with 13 bases lying between them. CDR1 and CDR2 from the germline V gene are LGHNA and YSLEER.

CDR3 in DNA: TGTGCCAGCAGTTACTCTGGGACAGGGGGTGAAAAACTGTTTTTT. Its protein is CASSYSGTGGEKLFF. This rearrangement joins TRBV6-5 to TRBJ1-4, with TRBD1 matching 11 bases. This CDR3 has 15 residues. The germline gives CDR1 MNHEY, CDR2 SVGAGI. J gave up 7 bases and V 0 bases, and 1 base lay outside the gene matches.

This chain joins TRBV7-3 and TRBJ2-6; possible D gene TRBD2, 5 bases. Deletions cut 5 bases from V and 1 base from J, with 9 bases between. CDR3 size: 15 residues. Germline V gene data show CDR1 as SGHTA and CDR2 as FQGTGA. CDR3 sequence (DNA): TGTGCCAGCAGCCAGCCGGGATCTGGGGCCAACGTCCTGACTTTC. It translates to CASSQPGSGANVLTF.

The chain recombines TRBV6-1 with TRBJ1-5; TRBD1 might be the D (5 bases). The CDR3 is 16 residues long. Trimming took 3 bases from V and 3 from J, leaving 15 bases between them. Germline V gene lookup returns CDR1 MNHNS and CDR2 SASEGT. The CDR3 sequence: CASSDSPGTLNQPQHF. CDR3 in DNA: TGTGCCAGCAGTGATTCACCAGGGACTCTCAATCAGCCCCAGCATTTT.

This rearrangement joins TRBV6-5 to TRBJ1-4; D uncertain. The V end was cut by 8 bases, the J end by 7 bases, with 5 bases between. The CDR3 covers 10 residues. In germline, CDR1 is MNHEY, CDR2 SVGAGI. The DNA of the CDR3 is TGTGCCAGCCAAGGTGAAAAACTGTTTTTT. Translated, it gives CASQGEKLFF.

The rearrangement uses TRBV6-4 and TRBJ2-3, with 7 bases identical to TRBD2. The length of the CDR3 is 15 residues. V shed 10 bases and J 4 bases; nucleotides not matched to a gene: 14. Germline lookup yields CDR1 MRHNA and CDR2 SNTAGT. In DNA, the CDR3 is TGTGCCACTCGAGACGGGGGGACCCTGGCAGATACGCAGTATTTT. It yields the protein CATRDGGTLADTQYF.

J is TRBJ1-1 and V is TRBV19, with 10 bases matching TRBD1. The CDR3 covers 16 residues. The trim removed 0 bases at V and 6 bases at J, leaving 7 bases unmatched. CDR1 is LNHDA, CDR2 SQIVND, per germline (reference sequence). The CDR3 region is CASSIEYGTGVSEAFF. The CDR3 nucleotides read TGTGCCAGTAGTATAGAGTACGGGACAGGGGTATCTGAAGCTTTCTTT.

The J gene is TRBJ1-4, the V gene TRBV28; D gene uncertain. The V gene lost 10 bases and the J gene lost 4 bases, with 10 bases spanning the gap. The CDR3 is 12 residues long. Germline CDR1 MDHEN, CDR2 SYDVKM. The CDR3 protein is CATHGVNEKLFF. The CDR3 DNA sequence: TGTGCCACCCACGGGGTTAATGAAAAACTGTTTTTT.

The chain recombines TRBV7-2 with TRBJ2-2; no clear D. Germline V gives CDR1 SGHTA, CDR2 FQGNSA. This CDR3 contains 13 residues. Trimming stripped 5 bases from V and 4 bases from J, with 8 bases between. The CDR3 here is CASSAPSTGELFF. CDR3 bases: TGTGCCAGCAGCGCGCCGTCCACCGGGGAGCTGTTTTTT.

This chain uses TRBV14 with TRBJ1-2; tentative D call: TRBD1 (5 bases). Trimming pared 3 bases from V and 8 bases from J, leaving 16 bases between. The CDR3 is 14 residues long. Germline V lookup: CDR1 SGHDN, CDR2 FVKESK. The CDR3 DNA reads TGTGCCAGCAGCCACGCTCCAGGGCTTGGAGGCTACACCTTC. Translating it yields CASSHAPGLGGYTF. The full variable domain, rest sourced from reference TRBV14 and TRBJ1-2, is EAGVTQFPSHSVIEKGQTVTLRCDPISGHDNLYWYRRVMGKEIKFLLHFVKESKQDESGMPNNRFLAERTGGTYSTLKVQPAELEDSGVYFCASSHAPGLGGYTFGSGTRLTVV.

The rearrangement joins TRBV6-1 to TRBJ2-1; possible D gene TRBD2, 5 bases. CDR1 is MNHNS and CDR2 is SASEGT in the germline V gene. CDR3 length: 11 amino acids. V was cut by 4 bases and J by 10 bases, with 8 bases left in between. The CDR3 nucleotides read TGTGCCAGCAGTGTGGGAGTGGAGCAGTTCTTC. Translation: CASSVGVEQFF.

V gene TRBV15 combines with J gene TRBJ1-5; possibly TRBD1 for D (6 bases). V lost 4 bases, J lost 3 bases, and 16 bases lay in between. CDR1 LNHNV and CDR2 YYDKDF come from the germline V gene (reference sequence). The CDR3 has 16 amino acids. The CDR3 region is CATSTRIGGDNQPQHF. The CDR3 DNA sequence: TGTGCCACCAGCACGAGAATAGGGGGTGACAATCAGCCCCAGCATTTT.

The genes are TRBV28 and TRBJ2-4; D not resolved. V dropped 6 bases and J dropped 1 base, with 10 bases sitting between them. Germline V gene data show CDR1 as MDHEN and CDR2 as SYDVKM. The CDR3 sequence is 14 residues long. The CDR3 DNA reads as TGTGCCAGCAGCTTAATCGGGGCCAAAAACATTCAGTACTTC. Translating gives CASSLIGAKNIQYF.

The V gene is TRBV6-5, the J gene TRBJ1-6; no clear D gene. CDR3 length equals 13 residues. Germline CDR1 and CDR2: MNHEY and SVGAGI. Trimming left V 4 bases short and J 11 bases short, with 12 bases between. CDR3 DNA sequence: TGTGCCAGCAGTTCAGAACCAGGAGCACCCCTCCACTTT. Translating it yields CASSSEPGAPLHF.

This sequence joins TRBV2 and TRBJ2-7; no reliable D call. Germline loops: CDR1 SNHLY, CDR2 FYNNEI. Trimming left V 4 bases short and J 0 bases short, with 4 bases between. The CDR3 is 12 residues long. In DNA, the CDR3 is TGTGCCAGCAGTGGGACCTCCTACGAGCAGTACTTC. It translates to CASSGTSYEQYF.